This TCR beta chain was retrieved from a study of T cell changes during pregnancy in multiple sclerosis. Germline values: CDR1 MDHEN, CDR2 SYDVKM. V lost 4 bases to trimming and J lost 5 bases, with 15 bases between them. The CDR3 covers 14 residues. Some clones are missing from TCRdb's copy, which holds only in-frame ones; the method was immunoSEQ multiplex PCR. The data contain about 80,000 clones, about 92% of them singletons. This clonotype originated in a female donor with multiple sclerosis, enrolled in a pregnancy study. The source was peripheral blood, collected before pregnancy. J is TRBJ2-7 and V is TRBV28; D gene ambiguous. CDR3 bases: TGTGCCAGCAGTTCCCCCCCCTCCAGAAACGAGCAGTACTTC. As protein: CASSSPPSRNEQYF.